This TCR beta chain comes out of a study of early T cells in non-severe SARS-CoV-2 infection. A single record per CDR3 protein comes from TCRdb applying MiXCR to the 5' RACE reads. Of tens of thousands of distinct CDR3 sequences in the sample, roughly 10% were seen once. From germline, CDR1 is MDHEN and CDR2 SYDVKM. The CDR3 runs 12 residues. Trimming removed 10 bases at V and 9 bases at J, with 16 bases between. This specimen consisted of whole blood, obtained at baseline. This rearrangement joins TRBV28 to TRBJ2-1; D gene ambiguous. The sequence came from an adult who was a healthcare worker with PCR-confirmed SARS-CoV-2 infection or an uninfected control (not recorded which). CDR3 residues: CATALVSSEQFF. The CDR3 DNA sequence: TGTGCCACCGCGTTAGTTAGTAGTGAGCAGTTCTTC. Drawing the rest from reference TRBV28 and TRBJ2-1, the complete variable domain is DVKVTQSSRYLVKRTGEKVFLECVQDMDHENMFWYRQDPGLGLRLIYFSYDVKMKEKGDIPEGYSVSREKKERFSLILESASTNQTSMYLCATALVSSEQFFGPGTRLTVL.